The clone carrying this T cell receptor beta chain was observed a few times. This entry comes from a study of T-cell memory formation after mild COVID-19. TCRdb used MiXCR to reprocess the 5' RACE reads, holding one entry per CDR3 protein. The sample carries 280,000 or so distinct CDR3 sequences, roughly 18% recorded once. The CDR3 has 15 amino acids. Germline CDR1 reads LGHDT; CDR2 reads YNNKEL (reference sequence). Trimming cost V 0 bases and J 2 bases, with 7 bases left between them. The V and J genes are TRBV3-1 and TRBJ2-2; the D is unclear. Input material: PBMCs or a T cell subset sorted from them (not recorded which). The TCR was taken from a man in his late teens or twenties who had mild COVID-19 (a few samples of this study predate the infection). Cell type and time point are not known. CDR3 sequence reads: CASSQESINTGELFF. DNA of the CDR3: TGTGCCAGCAGCCAAGAGTCGATCAACACCGGGGAGCTGTTTTTT.